This TCR beta chain is from a study of blood T cell repertoires in COVID-19. V was shortened by 0 bases and J by 7 bases, with 7 bases between the two germline ends. Germline V gene sequence: CDR1 MRHNA, CDR2 SNTAGT. The CDR3 runs 14 residues. TCRdb's copy holds only in-frame clones and misses some; the assay was immunoSEQ multiplex PCR. The profile shows over 75,000 clones, 80% to 95% of them singletons. The sequence derives from a human donor with active COVID-19. The donor label of this sample is uncertain. The source material was peripheral blood. J is TRBJ1-6 and V is TRBV6-4; D call uncertain. CDR3 region: CASSDSIGNSPLHF. CDR3 nucleotides: TGTGCCAGCAGTGACTCGATCGGGAATTCACCCCTCCACTTT.